A selection of T cell receptor beta chains follows, all from one sample in a study of T cells in narcolepsy. TCRdb keeps only in-frame clones here, not all; method: immunoSEQ multiplex PCR. The sample gives roughly 30,000 clones, roughly four fifths of which show up once; 2% to 2.5% is in the top ten. The sequenced sample was memory (CD45RA-) CD4+ T cells from blood. These receptor sequences come from a human donor in good health. CDR3s include the opening cysteine and the closing phenylalanine or tryptophan. Fields, in order: J gene, V gene, CDR3 length, CDR3 protein.

TRBJ2-6 | TRBV4-2 | 16 | CASSYGAPSGANVLTF
TRBJ1-5 | TRBV11-3 | 13 | CASSLSEGQPQHF
TRBJ2-3 | TRBV30 | 12 | CAWSVLVDTQYF
TRBJ2-3 | TRBV5-4 | 14 | CASSEDRTSNTQYF
TRBJ2-7 | TRBV4-2 | 15 | CASSQVRDISFEQYF
TRBJ2-3 | TRBV7-2 | 15 | CASSLMGGITDTQYF
TRBJ1-2 | TRBV7-2 | 16 | CASSSMGRGLGYGYTF
TRBJ2-7 | TRBV4-1 | 13 | CASSQVGGYEQYF
TRBJ1-3 | TRBV28 | 14 | CASSLRGIGNTIYF
TRBJ2-3 | TRBV4-2 | 14 | CATRGRGLGDTQYF
TRBJ2-7 | TRBV29-1 | 15 | CSVDLGRVNSYEQYF
TRBJ1-1 | TRBV6-1 | 13 | CASSGQGVTEAFF
TRBJ2-3 | TRBV19 | 13 | CASSGGRTDTQYF
TRBJ2-1 | TRBV5-5 | 16 | CASSLDPGTRYNEQFF
TRBJ1-5 | TRBV6-5 | 14 | CASSLGQGGQPQHF
TRBJ2-7 | TRBV5-6 | 16 | CASSEFGRGAGYEQYF
TRBJ2-2 | TRBV7-3 | 16 | CASSFHSSGGPGELFF
TRBJ2-1 | TRBV5-6 | 15 | CASWPWTGGANEQFF
TRBJ2-5 | TRBV10-3 | 14 | CAISRRDQEGTQYF
TRBJ1-1 | TRBV5-1 | 12 | CASSYRDSEAFF